The 8 T cell receptor beta chains below all came from one sample that was sequenced in a study of blood T cell repertoires in COVID-19. Here immunoSEQ multiplex PCR was the method, and the copy in TCRdb shows in-frame clones only, minus some. The table lists approximately 110,000 clones, around 90% of them singletons. The sequenced sample was peripheral blood. The receptors come from a man in his fifties with COVID-19, enrolled during active disease.

The chain uses TRBV6-2 or TRBV6-3 and TRBJ2-7; possible D gene TRBD1, 6 bases. The germline V and J ends were trimmed by 4 bases and 1 base, with 11 bases remaining between them. The V gene's germline CDR1 is MNHEY and CDR2 SVGEGT. The CDR3 is 14 amino acids. CDR3 sequence (DNA): TGTGCCAGCAGTTCTCTACAGGGTTCCTACGAGCAGTACTTC. Amino acids: CASSSLQGSYEQYF.

The chain carries TRBV27 and TRBJ2-1; maybe TRBD1 (6 bases). V was clipped by 4 bases and J by 5 bases, with 15 bases between them. Germline V gene sequence: CDR1 MNHEY, CDR2 SMNVEV (reference sequence). This CDR3 is built from 15 residues. The CDR3 spells CASSSSGTLHNEQFF. CDR3 nucleotides: TGTGCCAGCAGTTCTTCCGGGACATTACACAATGAGCAGTTCTTC.

The V gene is TRBV11-2, the J gene TRBJ2-4; 7 bases match TRBD1. Looked up from germline, CDR1 is SGHAT and CDR2 is FQNNGV. This CDR3 comprises 14 residues. V trimming: 2 bases; J trimming: 9 bases; junction bases outside the gene matches: 7. The CDR3 here is CASSLRQGDSIQYF. CDR3 DNA: TGTGCCAGCAGCTTAAGACAGGGAGACAGCATTCAGTACTTC.

The rearrangement uses TRBV6-5 and TRBJ2-7; perhaps TRBD2 as D (6 bases). Trimming removed 5 bases at V and 3 bases at J, with 14 bases between. The germline CDR1 and CDR2 sequences are MNHEY and SVGAGI. This CDR3 comprises 14 residues. CDR3 sequence reads: CASSRRGPLYEQYF. In DNA form, the CDR3 reads TGTGCCAGCAGTAGGAGGGGACCTCTCTACGAGCAGTACTTC.

This clone was counted between two and nine times. This chain connects TRBV19 to TRBJ2-1; 7 bases map to TRBD1. The length of the CDR3 is 15 residues. Trimming removed 3 bases from V and 3 bases from J; junction bases left unmatched: 5. CDR1 is LNHDA and CDR2 is SQIVND in the germline V gene (reference sequence). The CDR3 loop is CASSIETGIYNEQFF. CDR3 bases: TGTGCCAGTAGTATCGAGACAGGGATCTACAATGAGCAGTTCTTC.

The chain combines TRBV7-2 with TRBJ2-7; D unresolved. The V and J ends lost 1 base and 3 bases respectively, with 7 bases between them. The CDR3 sequence is 13 residues long. Germline assignment: CDR1 SGHTA and CDR2 FQGNSA. Written as DNA, the CDR3 is TGTGCCAGCAGCTTAGGTTCCGGCTACGAGCAGTACGTC. Its protein is CASSLGSGYEQYV.

The V gene is TRBV19, the J gene TRBJ2-3, with a possible D match to TRBD1 (6 bases). Germline CDR1 reads LNHDA; CDR2 reads SQIVND (reference sequence). The length of the CDR3 is 13 residues. Trimming cost V 9 bases and J 4 bases, with 14 bases left between them. CDR3 amino acids: CASSRGRPDTQYF. As DNA, the CDR3 is TGTGCCAGCTCCAGGGGAAGGCCAGATACGCAGTATTTT.

This chain connects TRBV7-3 to TRBJ2-3; D is unresolved. Germline V CDR1 and CDR2: SGHTA, FQGTGA. V lost 3 bases and J 1 base, leaving 5 bases between the germline ends. The CDR3 runs 13 residues. The CDR3 DNA reads TGTGCCAGCAGCTTTACAGGCACAGATACGCAGTATTTT. It translates to CASSFTGTDTQYF. Full variable domain (remainder filled in from reference TRBV7-3 and TRBJ2-3): GAGVSQTPSNKVTEKGKYVELRCDPISGHTALYWYRQSLGQGPEFLIYFQGTGAADDSGLPNDRFFAVRPEGSVSTLKIQRTERGDSAVYLCASSFTGTDTQYFGPGTRLTVL.